The present entry profiles one T cell receptor beta chain with its context. Antigen specificity is unknown. The PCR made use of 60 Vbeta and 13 Jbeta primers. Clones were read by immunoSEQ multiplex PCR, and TCRdb kept only the in-frame ones, dropping some. This table holds more than 85,000 clones. These data come from a study of cytomegalovirus exposure and HLA in healthy donors. Study details: Out of several hundred genotyped donors, roughly 80% belonged to the Caucasian-associated ancestry cluster.

Findings of the study overall: Despite most TCR sequences being rare, some public TCRs occurred in many donors. The authors listed roughly 150 TCR beta chains as cytomegalovirus-associated. Sequence variants that were highly shared formed a cluster that was likely a sequencing artifact.

Trimming left V 1 base short and J 1 base short, with 9 bases between. Germline V gene data show CDR1 as SEHNR and CDR2 as FQNEAQ (reference sequence). The CDR3 has 15 amino acids. The clonotype comes from a girl between 5 and 17 years old in good health and CMV-seropositive. The specimen sequenced was PBMCs. The V gene is TRBV7-9, the J gene TRBJ2-3; no clear D gene. CDR3 coding DNA: TGTGCCAGCAGCTTAGACTTACCCCGCACAGATACGCAGTATTTT. It codes for CASSLDLPRTDTQYF.